This T cell receptor (beta chain) was sequenced for a study of blood T cell repertoires in COVID-19. Original processing methods: Reference gene primers were amplified, and this amplification served to estimate nucleated cell counts. Clones were sequenced by immunoSEQ multiplex PCR, and TCRdb holds only the in-frame ones, with some missing. V and J calls and clone size are as listed in that table; D and trimming were resolved from the DNA. The sample records approximately 300,000 clones, roughly 89% being singletons. Trimming took 2 bases from V and 7 from J, leaving 19 bases between them. Germline V gives CDR1 SGHRS, CDR2 YFSETQ. This CDR3 has 16 residues.

The specimen was peripheral blood. The clonotype comes from a woman aged 25 to 39 with COVID-19, enrolled during active disease. The J gene is TRBJ2-1, the V gene TRBV5-1; tentative D call: TRBD2 (6 bases). As DNA, the CDR3 is TGCGCCAGCAGCTTCGGGGGAGTGGCTAGCCAGAATGAGCAGTTCTTC. This codes for CASSFGGVASQNEQFF.